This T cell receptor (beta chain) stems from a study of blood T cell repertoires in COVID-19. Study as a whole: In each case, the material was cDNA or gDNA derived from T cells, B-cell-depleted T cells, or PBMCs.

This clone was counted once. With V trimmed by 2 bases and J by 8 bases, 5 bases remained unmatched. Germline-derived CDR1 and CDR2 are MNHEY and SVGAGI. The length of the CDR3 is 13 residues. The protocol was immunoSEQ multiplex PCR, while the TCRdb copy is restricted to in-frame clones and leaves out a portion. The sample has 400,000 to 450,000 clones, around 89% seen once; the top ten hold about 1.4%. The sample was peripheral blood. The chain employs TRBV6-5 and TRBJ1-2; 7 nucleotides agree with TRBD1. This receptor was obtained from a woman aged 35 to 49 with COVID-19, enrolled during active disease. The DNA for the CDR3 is TGTGCCAGCAGTTACGAGACAGGGAGCGGCTACACCTTC. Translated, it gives CASSYETGSGYTF.